These T cell receptor beta chains were read from a single sample in a study of glioma-infiltrating T cells. TCRdb redid the calling of the multiplex PCR reads with MiXCR, one entry per CDR3 protein. The sample lists roughly 120,000 distinct CDR3 sequences; under 30% were seen once. The sample was glioma tissue, nonneoplastic brain tissue, or PBMCs (not recorded which). These receptor sequences come from a human donor with low-grade glioma or glioblastoma, undergoing nonglioma brain surgery, or in good health (not recorded which). CDR3s include the opening cysteine and the closing phenylalanine or tryptophan. A D gene is named only where the DNA matches it firmly. Only part of the rows carry a size: once, few, many, or a class if the clone is expanded.

cdr3_aa	cdr3_nt	j_call	clone_size	v_call	d_call
CASSLEGRAPDTQYF	TGTGCCAGCAGCTTAGAGGGACGGGCGCCAGATACGCAGTATTTT	TRBJ2-3	many	TRBV7-6	NA
CASSLRRNTIYF	TGTGCCAGCAGCTTACGGAGAAACACCATATATTTT	TRBJ1-3	many	TRBV7-2	NA
CASSPWDRDNSPLHF	TGTGCCAGCAGTCCCTGGGACAGGGATAATTCACCCCTCCACTTT	TRBJ1-6	NA	TRBV27	TRBD1
CASSLQAGSNQPQHF	TGTGCCAGCAGTTTACAGGCAGGTAGCAATCAGCCCCAGCATTTT	TRBJ1-5	medium-sized	TRBV27	NA
CASSRGVSTEAFF	TGTGCCAGCAGCCGGGGGGTTAGTACTGAAGCTTTCTTT	TRBJ1-1	NA	TRBV28	NA
CASSLRGPQNIQYF	TGTGCCAGCAGCCTAAGAGGACCGCAAAACATTCAGTACTTC	TRBJ2-4	many	TRBV27	NA
CSARGLAELYNEQFF	TGCAGTGCTAGAGGGCTAGCGGAGCTCTACAATGAGCAGTTCTTC	TRBJ2-1	many	TRBV20-1	TRBD2
CASSFLDRLNTEAFF	TGTGCCAGCAGTTTCCTTGACAGGCTGAACACTGAAGCTTTCTTT	TRBJ1-1	many	TRBV27	NA
CATSGLALTYNEQFF	TGTGCCACCAGTGGTCTAGCGTTGACCTACAATGAGCAGTTCTTC	TRBJ2-1	many	TRBV24-1	NA
CASSITRGTVTYEQYF	TGTGCCAGCAGTATTACGAGGGGTACCGTCACCTACGAGCAGTACTTC	TRBJ2-7	many	TRBV6-2/TRBV6-3	NA
CASTLGQQNSPLHF	TGTGCCAGCACCCTCGGACAGCAAAATTCACCCCTCCACTTT	TRBJ1-6	many	TRBV7-9	NA
CASTTDRALPNQPQHF	TGTGCCAGCACAACGGACAGGGCTCTCCCTAATCAGCCCCAGCATTTT	TRBJ1-5	many	TRBV18	TRBD1
CSADPGQNYNEQFF	TGCAGTGCCGACCCGGGACAAAATTACAATGAGCAGTTCTTC	TRBJ2-1	many	TRBV20-1	NA
CASSGPTPDTQYF	TGTGCCAGCAGCGGTCCAACCCCAGATACGCAGTATTTT	TRBJ2-3	many	TRBV9	NA
CSVVAGNTEAFF	TGCAGCGTTGTTGCCGGGAACACTGAAGCTTTCTTT	TRBJ1-1	many	TRBV29-1	NA
CASTQTRGLTTYNEQFF	TGTGCCAGCACCCAGACTAGAGGGCTAACTACTTACAATGAGCAGTTCTTC	TRBJ2-1	NA	TRBV6-6	NA
CASSPNQALNTIYF	TGTGCCAGCAGCCCAAACCAGGCTCTGAACACCATATATTTT	TRBJ1-3	NA	TRBV11-2	NA
CASSRTSARVKDTQYF	TGTGCCAGCAGCCGTACTAGCGCCCGGGTGAAAGATACGCAGTATTTT	TRBJ2-3	NA	TRBV6-1	TRBD2
CASSPWSSYNEQFF	TGCGCCAGCAGCCCCTGGAGCTCCTACAATGAGCAGTTCTTC	TRBJ2-1	few	TRBV4-3	NA
CSGGRGPSTGELFF	TGCAGCGGGGGCAGGGGGCCGAGTACCGGGGAGCTGTTTTTT	TRBJ2-2	NA	TRBV29-1	TRBD1
CASRLLQGLDGYTF	TGTGCCAGCAGACTCCTACAGGGGCTGGATGGCTACACCTTC	TRBJ1-2	many	TRBV6-1	TRBD1
CASSHAGRGNSPLHF	TGTGCCAGCAGCCACGCGGGACGGGGTAATTCACCCCTCCACTTT	TRBJ1-6	many	TRBV25-1	NA
CASSYRRQGINTEAFF	TGTGCCAGCAGTTATCGGCGACAGGGGATAAACACTGAAGCTTTCTTT	TRBJ1-1	many	TRBV6-1	TRBD1
CASSRFPTGDSHNYGYTF	TGTGCCAGCAGCCGATTTCCGACGGGCGACTCTCATAACTATGGCTACACCTTC	TRBJ1-2	many	TRBV11-2	NA
CASSQDPAGSSYEQYF	TGCGCCAGCAGCCAAGATCCGGCGGGGAGCTCCTACGAGCAGTACTTC	TRBJ2-7	NA	TRBV4-1	NA
CASSGGKNQPQHF	TGTGCCAGCAGTGGGGGGAAAAATCAGCCCCAGCATTTT	TRBJ1-5	few	TRBV14	NA
CASSDWIGEYDQPQHF	TGTGCCAGCAGTGATTGGATAGGGGAGTACGATCAGCCCCAGCATTTT	TRBJ1-5	many	TRBV2	NA
CASTPPAHQDTQYF	TGTGCCAGCACCCCGCCAGCCCACCAAGATACGCAGTATTTT	TRBJ2-3	many	TRBV2	NA
CSVETGWGYGYTF	TGCAGCGTTGAGACAGGGTGGGGGTATGGCTACACCTTC	TRBJ1-2	many	TRBV29-1	TRBD1
CASSLTGAITEAFF	TGTGCCAGCAGCTTGACAGGGGCAATCACTGAAGCTTTCTTT	TRBJ1-1	many	TRBV7-9	TRBD1
CASPAPQYF	TGTGCCAGCCCAGCCCCCCAGTACTTC	TRBJ2-5	many	TRBV14	NA
CASSTLRGEREGLKEQYF	TGTGCCAGCAGCACCCTCCGAGGGGAGCGGGAGGGCCTGAAGGAGCAGTACTTC	TRBJ2-7	NA	TRBV5-5	TRBD2
CSARWRDYGYTF	TGCAGCGCTAGATGGAGAGACTATGGCTACACCTTC	TRBJ1-2	many	TRBV20-1	NA
CASSSRTAEAFF	TGTGCCAGCAGTTCGCGGACAGCTGAAGCTTTCTTT	TRBJ1-1	many	TRBV27	NA
CASSLMGTQTDTQYF	TGTGCCAGCAGCTTAATGGGGACGCAGACAGATACGCAGTATTTT	TRBJ2-3	many	TRBV7-3	NA
CASSSRVNQPQHF	TGTGCCAGCAGCTCCAGGGTGAATCAGCCCCAGCATTTT	TRBJ1-5	many	TRBV7-2	NA
CASRPGRESFEQYF	TGTGCCAGCAGACCGGGGCGCGAATCCTTCGAGCAGTACTTC	TRBJ2-7	NA	TRBV25-1	NA
CASSYSTGHPSGANVLTF	TGTGCCAGCAGTTACTCGACAGGGCACCCATCTGGGGCCAACGTCCTGACTTTC	TRBJ2-6	many	TRBV6-2/TRBV6-3	TRBD1
CASRDPGLSSEQYF	TGTGCCAGCAGAGACCCGGGACTATCAAGCGAGCAGTACTTC	TRBJ2-7	many	TRBV6-2/TRBV6-3	TRBD2
CASSEEQVNQPQHF	TGTGCCAGCAGTGAAGAACAGGTCAATCAGCCCCAGCATTTT	TRBJ1-5	many	TRBV2	NA
CSARQSGGDGYTF	TGCAGTGCTAGACAATCTGGGGGAGATGGCTACACCTTC	TRBJ1-2	many	TRBV20-1	NA
CASSPSGLQRGNTIYF	TGTGCCAGCAGTCCGTCCGGGCTTCAACGTGGAAACACCATATATTTT	TRBJ1-3	many	TRBV28	NA